Shown below are 22 T cell receptor beta chains from a single sample sequenced in a study of blood T cells in healthy people across ages. Next came a second PCR, run for roughly 6 to 11 cycles, which used a sample-barcoded 5' primer along with a J-beta primer mix. One entry per CDR3 protein results from TCRdb running MiXCR on the 5' RACE reads. This sample yields roughly 1.6 million distinct CDR3 sequences, of which 30% to 35% are seen a single time; roughly 10% belongs to the top ten. Sequences were obtained from blood. The source of these receptors is a woman in her twenties or thirties in good health.

This chain uses TRBV7-2 with TRBJ2-7, with 10 bases aligning to TRBD1. This CDR3 contains 14 residues. Germline V gene lookup returns CDR1 SGHTA and CDR2 FQGNSA. Trimming took 5 bases from V and 7 from J; bases not matched to a gene: 8. The CDR3 sequence: CASSDGTGVREQYF. DNA of the CDR3: TGTGCCAGCAGCGACGGGACAGGGGTTCGGGAGCAGTACTTC.

The chain is built from TRBV7-8 and TRBJ2-7; D is undetermined. Trimming pared 4 bases from V and 4 bases from J, leaving 11 bases between. The CDR3 consists of 13 residues. CDR1 is SGHVS, CDR2 FQNEAQ, per germline. The CDR3 nucleotides are TGTGCCAGCAGCTCCCCCCTATTATACGAGCAGTACTTC. Translating gives CASSSPLLYEQYF. Based on the CDR3 plus reference TRBV7-8 and TRBJ2-7, the full variable domain is GAGVSQSPRYKVAKRGQDVALRCDPISGHVSLFWYQQALGQGPEFLTYFQNEAQLDKSGLPSDRFFAERPEGSVSTLKIQRTQQEDSAVYLCASSSPLLYEQYFGPGTRLTVT.

CDR3 amino acids: CSARDRSVLLGEQYF. As DNA, the CDR3 is TGCAGTGCTAGAGATAGATCTGTACTTTTAGGGGAGCAGTACTTC. The chain carries TRBV20-1 and TRBJ2-7; no definite D call. Germline V gene data show CDR1 as DFQATT and CDR2 as SNEGSKA (reference sequence). The CDR3 is 15 residues long. Trimming took 0 bases from V and 7 from J, leaving 19 bases between them.

The genes are TRBV9 and TRBJ2-3; 8 nucleotides match TRBD1. The germline V gene has CDR1 SGDLS and CDR2 YYNGEE. J was trimmed by 4 bases and V by 7 bases; bases with no gene match: 11. CDR3 length: 15 amino acids. The CDR3 bases are TGTGCCAGCGGGAGACAGGGGATGGGAGCAGATACGCAGTATTTT. It specifies CASGRQGMGADTQYF.

This clonotype was counted a few times. The chain has TRBV9 and TRBJ2-5; 11 nucleotides agree with TRBD1. V lost 3 bases and J lost 4; bases outside the gene matches: 2. Germline CDR1 and CDR2: SGDLS and YYNGEE. This CDR3 is 14 amino acids long. The CDR3 sequence is CASSGTGGAETQYF. CDR3 coding DNA: TGTGCCAGCAGCGGGACAGGGGGCGCAGAGACCCAGTACTTC.

This clonotype has ten or more counts. The CDR3 sequence: CASSIGTGGYEQYF. The CDR3 DNA reads as TGTGCCAGCAGTATCGGGACAGGGGGCTACGAGCAGTACTTC. The rearrangement uses TRBV6-6 and TRBJ2-7; 11 bases match TRBD1. Germline loops: CDR1 MNHNY, CDR2 SVGAGI (reference sequence). The J segment lost 3 bases and the V segment lost 5 bases, leaving 3 bases of the junction unmatched. The CDR3 sequence is 14 residues long.

The V call is TRBV30, the J call TRBJ2-1; D is undetermined. The CDR3 sequence is 13 residues long. In germline, CDR1 is GTSNPN, CDR2 SVGIG (reference sequence). Trimming cost V 0 bases and J 4 bases, with 7 bases left between them. CDR3: CAWSVAGYNEQFF. CDR3 DNA sequence: TGTGCCTGGAGTGTAGCCGGATACAATGAGCAGTTCTTC.

The rearrangement links TRBV10-2 to TRBJ2-3; the D gene is possibly TRBD2 (6 bases). Germline lookup yields CDR1 WSHSY and CDR2 SAAADI. The CDR3 extends over 12 amino acids. The V end was cut by 0 bases, the J end by 14 bases, with 12 bases between. The CDR3 sequence: CASSESIFGGYF. The DNA of the CDR3 is TGCGCCAGCAGTGAGTCGATCTTCGGGGGGTATTTT.

The rearrangement uses TRBV3-1 and TRBJ2-2, with D perhaps TRBD2 (5 bases). The V and J ends lost 3 bases and 5 bases respectively, with 7 bases between them. The length of the CDR3 is 13 residues. The germline V gene encodes CDR1 LGHDT and CDR2 YNNKEL (reference sequence). The CDR3 DNA is TGTGCCAGCAGCCACCGGGAAACCGGGGAGCTGTTTTTT. It encodes CASSHRETGELFF. The full variable domain, rest sourced from reference TRBV3-1 and TRBJ2-2, is DTAVSQTPKYLVTQMGNDKSIKCEQNLGHDTMYWYKQDSKKFLKIMFSYNNKELIINETVPNRFSPKSPDKAHLNLHINSLELGDSAVYFCASSHRETGELFFGEGSRLTVL.

This sequence joins TRBV27 and TRBJ1-1; TRBD1 is a possible D gene (5 bases). CDR1 is MNHEY, CDR2 SMNVEV, per germline (reference sequence). The V and J ends lost 4 bases and 4 bases respectively, with 10 bases between them. The CDR3 consists of 13 residues. The CDR3 DNA reads TGTGCCAGCAGTTCCTACAGGACCACTGAAGCTTTCTTT. The encoded protein is CASSSYRTTEAFF.

In regard to this clonotype: Compared with germline, one end of the junction differs, possibly owing to a read error. This chain links TRBV29-1 with TRBJ2-2, with D unresolved. The germline V gene encodes CDR1 SQVTM and CDR2 ANQGSEA. This CDR3 comprises 13 residues. CDR3 sequence: CSVEGPNTGELFF. Here the CDR3 DNA reads TGCAGCGTCGAAGGGCCCAACACCGGGGAGCTGTTTTTT.

This clonotype turned up a few times. The chain recombines TRBV28 with TRBJ2-7; D not resolved. V gave up 5 bases and J gave up 3 bases, with 14 bases separating them. This CDR3 region has 14 residues. Per the germline V gene, CDR1 is MDHEN and CDR2 is SYDVKM. The CDR3 DNA reads TGTGCCAGCAGTCTCAGCCCGCTTTACTACGAGCAGTACTTC. Encoded protein: CASSLSPLYYEQYF.

This chain joins TRBV28 and TRBJ2-5; tentatively, D is TRBD2 (6 bases). The end of the DNA aligns better with TRBJ2-7, so the J call may be wrong. CDR1 is MDHEN, CDR2 SYDVKM, per germline. CDR3 length: 16 amino acids. Here the CDR3 DNA reads TGTGCCAGCAGTCCGTACCCCCTTGACGGGGGCTACGAGCAGTACTTC. Translating gives CASSPYPLDGGYEQYF.

This clonotype was counted a few times. V and J are TRBV2 and TRBJ2-5, with 12 bases that match TRBD2. Germline-derived CDR1 and CDR2 are SNHLY and FYNNEI. Unmatched junction bases numbered 5, after V lost 4 bases and J lost 5 bases. The CDR3 sequence is 15 residues long. CDR3 nucleotides: TGTGCCAGCAGTGTGCTAGCGGGGGGGCTTGAGACCCAGTACTTC. Protein: CASSVLAGGLETQYF.

With regard to this clonotype: This may arise from a read error, as a much more abundant clone is one base away. The chain has TRBV12-3 or TRBV12-4 and TRBJ2-5; D is possibly TRBD1 (6 bases). This CDR3 contains 14 residues. The CDR3 DNA is TGTACCAGCAGTCCAGGACAGAAACAAGAGACCCAGTACTTC. As protein: CTSSPGQKQETQYF.

This chain joins TRBV12-5 and TRBJ2-5; no clear D. The CDR3 runs to 13 residues. The germline V and J ends were trimmed by 1 base and 7 bases, with 10 bases remaining between them. CDR1 is LGHNT, CDR2 FRNRAP, per germline. This CDR3 reads CASGLDPGWTQYF. The CDR3 DNA sequence: TGTGCTAGTGGTTTGGACCCCGGGTGGACCCAGTACTTC.

In this sample, this clonotype turned up a few times. The chain couples TRBV9 to TRBJ2-5; no firm D call. Trimming took off 1 base at V and 1 base at J, with 8 bases between the two ends. Germline assignment: CDR1 SGDLS and CDR2 YYNGEE. CDR3 length equals 14 residues. CDR3 DNA: TGTGCCAGCAGCGTATCTAACCTCCAAGAGACCCAGTACTTC. It encodes CASSVSNLQETQYF.

The chain has TRBV6-1 and TRBJ2-5; D unclear. Germline CDR1 MNHNS, CDR2 SASEGT. Trimming pared 3 bases from V and 4 bases from J, leaving 12 bases between. The length of the CDR3 is 14 residues. The CDR3 region has the DNA TGTGCCAGCAGTGACCTAAGCGTGGCAGAGACCCAGTACTTC. This gives the protein CASSDLSVAETQYF.

This chain joins TRBV4-2 and TRBJ2-3; 11 bases map to TRBD1. The CDR3 has 15 residues. Trimming took 3 bases from V and 2 from J; bases not matched to a gene: 1. From germline, CDR1 is LGHNA and CDR2 YNFKEQ. In DNA, the CDR3 is TGTGCCAGCAGCCAGGGACAGGGGGACACAGATACGCAGTATTTT. Encoded protein: CASSQGQGDTDTQYF.

The genes are TRBV4-2 and TRBJ1-3; D ambiguous. This CDR3 comprises 16 residues. In germline, CDR1 is LGHNA, CDR2 YNFKEQ. V lost 1 base and J lost 1, with 11 bases in between. The CDR3 reads CASSQARGLSGNTIYF. The CDR3 nucleotides are TGTGCCAGCAGCCAAGCCCGGGGATTGTCTGGAAACACCATATATTTT.

This clonotype showed up just a few times. The chain couples TRBV20-1 to TRBJ2-3; no reliable D call. This CDR3 spans 15 amino acids. The V gene lost 6 bases and the J gene lost 0 bases, with 16 bases spanning the gap. Per the germline V gene, CDR1 is DFQATT and CDR2 is SNEGSKA (reference sequence). DNA of the CDR3: TGCAGTGCAAGTCCCCTTACCCCCAGCACAGATACGCAGTATTTT. This translates into CSASPLTPSTDTQYF.

The chain has TRBV29-1 and TRBJ1-5; D is uncertain. CDR1 is SQVTM, CDR2 ANQGSEA, per germline. This CDR3 has 14 amino acids. The ends were cut back, 4 bases at V and 4 bases at J, with 14 bases in the middle. The CDR3 reads CSVAARGRNQPQHF. For the CDR3, the DNA is TGCAGCGTTGCCGCGCGGGGAAGAAATCAGCCCCAGCATTTT.